This TCR beta chain was observed in a study of T cells after yellow fever vaccination. The CDR3 has 14 residues. V was trimmed by 0 bases and J by 6 bases, leaving 9 bases between them. CDR1 is MDHEN, CDR2 SYDVKM, per germline. This clonotype was observed many times. Conversion of TCR transcripts into cDNA relied on 5'RACE template switching, which added a universal primer site and UMIs. TCRdb fed the 5' RACE reads into MiXCR, producing one record per CDR3 protein. This table has some 27,000 distinct CDR3 sequences, 6.3% appearing once. Sequenced here: PBMCs, either bulk or a sorted T-cell subset (CD4+, CD8+, memory, or dextramer-sorted; not recorded which), sampled on the day of the yellow fever booster vaccination. This sequence was found in a man younger than 45 who received the YFV17D yellow fever vaccine. This sequence joins TRBV28 and TRBJ1-5, with TRBD1 as a possible D gene (5 bases). CDR3 nucleotide sequence: TGTGCCAGCAGTTTATGGGGGGAGGGTCAGCCCCAGCATTTT. Encoded protein: CASSLWGEGQPQHF.